The clone carrying this T cell receptor (beta chain) was seen a handful of times. The data were taken from a study of patients and donors after allogeneic stem cell transplantation. TCRdb independently ran MiXCR on the RT-PCR reads; one entry per CDR3 protein. Among about 960,000 distinct CDR3 sequences listed, about a sixth were seen once. The CDR3 runs to 15 residues. Trimming stripped 2 bases from V and 5 bases from J, with 13 bases between. Germline V CDR1 and CDR2: MDHEN, SYDVKM. J is TRBJ1-5 and V is TRBV28, with a tentative D call TRBD1 (6 bases). This receptor was identified in a human donor who was either an allogeneic HSCT recipient or a stem cell or donor lymphocyte infusion donor (not recorded which). It is not recorded whose cells these are; they may come from a transplant donor. The sample taken for sequencing was blood, either unsorted or a sorted T cell fraction (not recorded which). The CDR3 is CASSLPTGMHQPQHF. CDR3 sequence (DNA): TGTGCCAGCAGTTTACCTACAGGGATGCATCAGCCCCAGCATTTT.